This is a list of T cell receptor beta chains from one sample in a study of blood T cell repertoires in COVID-19. Assay: immunoSEQ multiplex PCR; the TCRdb copy retains only in-frame clones and omits some. In the table there are about 87,000 clones, around 87% of which are singletons. The sequenced sample was peripheral blood. These receptors all come from a man aged 35 to 55 with acute or convalescent COVID-19. Both conserved end residues are part of each CDR3.

TRBV25-1,TRBJ2-1,CASSAGRAFYNEQFF
TRBV10-2,TRBJ2-5,CASSSPGLVETQYF
TRBV19,TRBJ1-2,CASSARDRVSNGYTF
TRBV11-2,TRBJ2-7,CASSLVRQAYEQYF
TRBV5-1,TRBJ1-4,CASSTGTSTNEKLFF
TRBV10-2,TRBJ1-1,CASSERTGTGAMAFF
TRBV19,TRBJ2-7,CASSVGTFSAYEQYF
TRBV7-2,TRBJ2-5,CASSPQPTGTVTQYF
TRBV7-9,TRBJ2-5,CASSLDAYRGLGETQYF
TRBV10-3,TRBJ2-5,CAVRLAGDQETQYF
TRBV11-2,TRBJ1-1,CASSSIPGQGANTEAFF
TRBV5-1,TRBJ2-1,CASSAGTSGESYNEQFF
TRBV29-1,TRBJ2-7,CSVAGTGGYEQYF
TRBV11-3,TRBJ2-3,CASSLLPGNTQYF
TRBV18,TRBJ2-3,CASSPSIQDTQYF
TRBV9,TRBJ2-5,CASSVSGPGGETQYF
TRBV29-1,TRBJ2-2,CSVGGVDRYNTGELFF
TRBV2,TRBJ2-3,CATSPGLAVIDTQYF
TRBV23-1,TRBJ2-3,CAPGRGTAADTQYF
TRBV5-5,TRBJ2-3,CASSLDTLRTDTQYF
TRBV5-1,TRBJ2-1,CASSLLTGSYNEQFF
TRBV19,TRBJ1-1,CASSWEMNTEAFF
TRBV7-8,TRBJ2-2,CATGYTGELFF
TRBV5-6,TRBJ1-2,CASSSTDSSYGYTF
TRBV3-1/TRBV3-2,TRBJ1-1,CASSRSRRPKTEAFF